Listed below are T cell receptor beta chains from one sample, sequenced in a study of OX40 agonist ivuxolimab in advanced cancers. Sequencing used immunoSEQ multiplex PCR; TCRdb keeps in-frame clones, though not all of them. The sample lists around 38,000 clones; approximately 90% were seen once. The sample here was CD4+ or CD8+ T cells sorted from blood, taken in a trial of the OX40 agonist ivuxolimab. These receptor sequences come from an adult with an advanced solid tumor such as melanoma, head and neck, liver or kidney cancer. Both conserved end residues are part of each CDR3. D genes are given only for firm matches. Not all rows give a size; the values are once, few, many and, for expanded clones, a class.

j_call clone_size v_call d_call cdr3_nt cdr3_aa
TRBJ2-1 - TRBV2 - TGTGCCAGCAGTCGACCTGTCGATGAGCAGTTCTTC CASSRPVDEQFF
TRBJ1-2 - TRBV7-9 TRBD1 TGTGCCAGCTGGGACAGGGTGAACTATGGCTACACCTTC CASWDRVNYGYTF
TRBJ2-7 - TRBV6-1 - TGTGCCAGCAGTGAGCGGACAACAGTTCCCTACGAGCAGTACTTC CASSERTTVPYEQYF
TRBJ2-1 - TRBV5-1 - TGCGCCAGCCGGGACGGGCAATCTAGCTCCTACAATGAGCAGTTCTTC CASRDGQSSSYNEQFF
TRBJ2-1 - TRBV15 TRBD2 TGTGCCACCAGCGGGGGACTAGCGCCTTACAATGAGCAGTTCTTC CATSGGLAPYNEQFF
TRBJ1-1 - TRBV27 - TGTGCCAGCAGTTTCTCATCAGGAAACACTGAAGCTTTCTTT CASSFSSGNTEAFF
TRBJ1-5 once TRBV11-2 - TGTGCCAGCAGCGCCGGCGGGGCAGGAGGAGGCAATCAGCCCCAGCATTTT CASSAGGAGGGNQPQHF
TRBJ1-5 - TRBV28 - TGTGCCAGCACCAGGGCATATAGCAATCAGCCCCAGCATTTT CASTRAYSNQPQHF
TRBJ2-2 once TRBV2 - TGTGCCAGCAGTGAAGGTAGAAGTCGCACCGGGGAGCTGTTTTTT CASSEGRSRTGELFF
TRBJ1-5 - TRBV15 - TGTGCCACCAGCAGAGATTTGAGAGGAACCCAACGGGATCAGCCCCAGCATTTT CATSRDLRGTQRDQPQHF
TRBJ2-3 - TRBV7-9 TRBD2 TGTGCCAGCAGCTTAACCCTGAGCGGGACCAGCACAGATACGCAGTATTTT CASSLTLSGTSTDTQYF
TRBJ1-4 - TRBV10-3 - TGTGCCATCAGTGGAGGACAGTTTTCAACTAATGAAAAACTGTTTTTT CAISGGQFSTNEKLFF
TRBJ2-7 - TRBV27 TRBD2 TGTGCCAGCAGTACCAGCTACGGGACTAGGACCTACGAGCAGTACTTC CASSTSYGTRTYEQYF
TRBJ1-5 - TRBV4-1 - TGCGCCAGCAGCCACGCTTTGGGCAATCAGCCCCAGCATTTT CASSHALGNQPQHF
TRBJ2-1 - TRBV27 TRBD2 TGCGCCAGCAGCCCAGGGACTAGCGGGAGAAATGAGCAGTTCTTC CASSPGTSGRNEQFF
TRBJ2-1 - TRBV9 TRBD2 TGTGCCAGCAGCGTCGGACTAGCGGGCTCTTACAATGAGCAGTTCTTC CASSVGLAGSYNEQFF
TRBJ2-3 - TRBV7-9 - TGTGCCAGCAGCTCATGGGAAGATACGCAGTATTTT CASSSWEDTQYF
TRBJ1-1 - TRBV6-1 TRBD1 TGTGCCAGCAGTCGGAAGGTTGCAGGGGGAGGTGAAGCTTTCTTT CASSRKVAGGGEAFF
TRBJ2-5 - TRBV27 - TGTGCCAGCAGTTTAGGGCTGACGGGGACCCAGTACTTC CASSLGLTGTQYF